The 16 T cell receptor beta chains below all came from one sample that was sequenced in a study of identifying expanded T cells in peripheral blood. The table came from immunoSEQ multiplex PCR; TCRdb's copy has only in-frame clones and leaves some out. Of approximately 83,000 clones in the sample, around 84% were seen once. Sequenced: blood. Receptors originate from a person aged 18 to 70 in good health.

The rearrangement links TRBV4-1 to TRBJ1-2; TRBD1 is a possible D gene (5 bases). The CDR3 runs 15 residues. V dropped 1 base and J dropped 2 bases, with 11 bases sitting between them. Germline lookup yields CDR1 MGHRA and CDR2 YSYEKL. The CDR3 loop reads CASSQGGGFNYGYTF. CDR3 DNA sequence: TGCGCCAGCAGCCAAGGGGGGGGGTTCAACTATGGCTACACCTTC.

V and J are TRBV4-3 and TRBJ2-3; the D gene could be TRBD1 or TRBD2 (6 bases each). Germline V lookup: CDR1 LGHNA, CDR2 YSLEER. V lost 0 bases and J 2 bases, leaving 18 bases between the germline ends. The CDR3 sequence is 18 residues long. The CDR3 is CASSQDLTAGTSTDTQYF. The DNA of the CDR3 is TGCGCCAGCAGCCAAGATCTCACGGCGGGGACATCCACAGATACGCAGTATTTT.

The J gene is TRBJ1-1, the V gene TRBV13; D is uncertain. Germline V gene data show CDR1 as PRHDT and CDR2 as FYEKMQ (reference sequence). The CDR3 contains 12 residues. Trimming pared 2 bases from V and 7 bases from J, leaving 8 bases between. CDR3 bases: TGTGCCAGCAGCTTAAAGGACTTTGAAGCTTTCTTT. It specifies CASSLKDFEAFF.

CDR3 in amino acids: CASSHRGRTGRETQYF. CDR3 DNA sequence: TGTGCCAGCAGCCATCGAGGCAGGACAGGGAGAGAGACCCAGTACTTC. V gene TRBV11-3 combines with J gene TRBJ2-5; 8 nucleotides agree with TRBD1. Germline-derived CDR1 and CDR2 are SGHNT and YENEEA. The CDR3 runs 16 residues. V lost 5 bases, J lost 4 bases, and 12 bases stayed unmatched.

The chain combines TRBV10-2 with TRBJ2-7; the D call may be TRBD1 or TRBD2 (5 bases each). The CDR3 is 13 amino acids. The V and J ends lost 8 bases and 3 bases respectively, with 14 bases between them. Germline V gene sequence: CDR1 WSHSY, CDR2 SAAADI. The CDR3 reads CASASGTNYEQYF. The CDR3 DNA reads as TGCGCCAGCGCTTCCGGGACCAACTACGAGCAGTACTTC.

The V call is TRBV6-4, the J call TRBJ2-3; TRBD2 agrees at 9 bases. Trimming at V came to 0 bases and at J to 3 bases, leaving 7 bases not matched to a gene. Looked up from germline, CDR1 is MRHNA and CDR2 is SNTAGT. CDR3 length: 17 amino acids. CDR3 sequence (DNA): TGTGCCAGCAGTGACTCCGTGGGCGGGGGGGCGACAGATACGCAGTATTTT. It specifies CASSDSVGGGATDTQYF.

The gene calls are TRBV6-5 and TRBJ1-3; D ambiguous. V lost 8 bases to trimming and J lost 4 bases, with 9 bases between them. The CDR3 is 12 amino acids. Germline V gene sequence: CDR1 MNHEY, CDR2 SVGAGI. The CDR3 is CASRGEGNTIYF. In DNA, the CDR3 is TGTGCCAGCCGCGGGGAGGGAAACACCATATATTTT.

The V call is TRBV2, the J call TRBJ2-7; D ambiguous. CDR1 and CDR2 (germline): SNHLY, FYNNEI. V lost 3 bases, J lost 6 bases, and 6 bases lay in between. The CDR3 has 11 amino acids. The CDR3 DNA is TGTGCCAGCAGTGAGAGGCGCGAGCAGTACTTC. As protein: CASSERREQYF. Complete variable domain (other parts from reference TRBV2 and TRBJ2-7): EPEVTQTPSHQVTQMGQEVILRCVPISNHLYFYWYRQILGQKVEFLVSFYNNEISEKSEIFDDQFSVERPDGSNFTLKIRSTKLEDSAMYFCASSERREQYFGPGTRLTVT.

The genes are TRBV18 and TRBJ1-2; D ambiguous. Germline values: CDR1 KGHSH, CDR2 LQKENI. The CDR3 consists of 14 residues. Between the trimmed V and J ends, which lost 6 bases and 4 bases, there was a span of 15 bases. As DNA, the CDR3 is TGTGCCAGCTCCCCTACCGCGGATTCCTATGGCTACACCTTC. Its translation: CASSPTADSYGYTF.

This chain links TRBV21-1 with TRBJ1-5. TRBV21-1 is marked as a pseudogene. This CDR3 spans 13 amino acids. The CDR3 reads CASSKGPNQPQHF. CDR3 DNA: TGTGCCAGCAGCAAGGGACCGAATCAGCCCCAGCATTTT.

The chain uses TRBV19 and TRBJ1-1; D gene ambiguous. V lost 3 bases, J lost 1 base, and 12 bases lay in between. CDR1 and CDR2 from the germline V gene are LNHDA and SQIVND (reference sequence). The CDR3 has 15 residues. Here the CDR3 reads CASSISVVANTEAFF. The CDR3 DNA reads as TGTGCCAGTAGTATTTCGGTGGTTGCGAACACTGAAGCTTTCTTT. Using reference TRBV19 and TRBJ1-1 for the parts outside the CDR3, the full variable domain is DGGITQSPKYLFRKEGQNVTLSCEQNLNHDAMYWYRQDPGQGLRLIYYSQIVNDFQKGDIAEGYSVSREKKESFPLTVTSAQKNPTAFYLCASSISVVANTEAFFGQGTRLTVV.

CDR3 sequence: CASSLPTRNTIYF. The CDR3 DNA is TGTGCCAGCAGCTTACCCACGAGAAACACCATATATTTT. J is TRBJ1-3 and V is TRBV13; D unclear. This CDR3 region has 13 residues. Trimming removed 2 bases from V and 5 bases from J, with 7 bases in between. The germline V gene encodes CDR1 PRHDT and CDR2 FYEKMQ (reference sequence).

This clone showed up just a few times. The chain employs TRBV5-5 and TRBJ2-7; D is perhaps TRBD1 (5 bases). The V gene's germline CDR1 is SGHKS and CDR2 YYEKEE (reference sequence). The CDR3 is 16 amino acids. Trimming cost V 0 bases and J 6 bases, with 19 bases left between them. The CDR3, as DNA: TGTGCCAGCAGCTTGGGCCCACGTCAGGGTAGTGGCGAGCAGTACTTC. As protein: CASSLGPRQGSGEQYF.

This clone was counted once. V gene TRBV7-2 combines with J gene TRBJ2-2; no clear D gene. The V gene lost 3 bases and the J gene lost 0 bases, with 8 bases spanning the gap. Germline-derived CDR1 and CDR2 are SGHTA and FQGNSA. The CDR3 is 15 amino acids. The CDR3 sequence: CASSFQGSNTGELFF. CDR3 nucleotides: TGTGCCAGCAGCTTCCAAGGGTCGAACACCGGGGAGCTGTTTTTT. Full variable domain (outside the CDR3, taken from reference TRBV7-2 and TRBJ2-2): GAGVSQSPSNKVTEKGKDVELRCDPISGHTALYWYRQSLGQGLEFLIYFQGNSAPDKSGLPSDRFSAERTGGSVSTLTIQRTQQEDSAVYLCASSFQGSNTGELFFGEGSRLTVL.

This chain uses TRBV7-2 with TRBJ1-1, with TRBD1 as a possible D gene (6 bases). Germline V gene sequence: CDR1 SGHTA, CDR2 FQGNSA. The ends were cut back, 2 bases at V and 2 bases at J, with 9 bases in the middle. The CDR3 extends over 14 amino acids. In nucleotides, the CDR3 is TGTGCCAGCAGCTTACAGGGGATCAACACTGAAGCTTTCTTT. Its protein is CASSLQGINTEAFF.

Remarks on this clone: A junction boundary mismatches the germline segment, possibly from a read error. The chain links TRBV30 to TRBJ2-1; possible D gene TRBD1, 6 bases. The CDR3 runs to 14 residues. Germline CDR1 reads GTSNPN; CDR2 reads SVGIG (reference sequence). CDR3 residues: CAWKQGQTYNEQFF. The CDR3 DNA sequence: TGTGCTTGGAAACAGGGACAAACCTACAATGAGCAGTTCTTC.